The 21 T cell receptor beta chains below were found in one sample sequenced in a study of Graves' ophthalmopathy and Graves' hyperthyroidism. TCR beta CDR3 amplification used RNA transcripts. HTBI primers served in a first-round RT-PCR, which a second-round multiplex PCR followed. MiXCR, applied by TCRdb to the multiplex PCR reads, yields one record per CDR3 protein. The sample includes around 670,000 distinct CDR3 sequences, roughly 40% seen only once; the top ten take 40% to 45%. The sequencing input was peripheral blood. The receptors derive from an adult man with Graves' ophthalmopathy.

Details on this clonotype: A much larger clone lies a single base off, so this may be a read error. The chain combines TRBV20-1 with TRBJ1-6, with 7 bases identical to TRBD1. Per germline, CDR1 DFQATT and CDR2 SNEGSKA (reference sequence). The CDR3 runs to 15 residues. CDR3: CSASTTGLGHSPLRF. The DNA for the CDR3 is TGCAGTGCAAGTACGACAGGGTTAGGACATTCACCCCTCCGCTTT.

The chain carries TRBV7-3 and TRBJ1-6; D not certain. Trimming took off 8 bases at V and 7 bases at J, with 18 bases between the two ends. This CDR3 is built from 15 residues. The V gene's germline CDR1 is SGHTA and CDR2 FQGTGA. The CDR3 DNA reads TGTGCCAGCTCACCATTGACGGCTGAAAATTCACCCCTCCACTTT. Translated, it gives CASSPLTAENSPLHF.

This clonotype was observed many times. The gene calls are TRBV2 and TRBJ1-6; D gene uncertain. V lost 8 bases to trimming and J lost 7 bases, with 18 bases between them. This CDR3 contains 15 residues. Germline CDR1 SNHLY, CDR2 FYNNEI. The CDR3: CASRGERTRNSPLHF. The CDR3 region has the DNA TGTGCCAGCCGTGGGGAGCGGACGAGGAATTCACCCCTCCACTTT.

This clonotype showed up just a few times. Germline is not matched at one junction end, which may reflect a read error. The V call is TRBV20-1, the J call TRBJ1-4; D unresolved. The germline V gene has CDR1 DFQATT and CDR2 SNEGSKA (reference sequence). This CDR3 is built from 13 residues. The CDR3 DNA is TGCAGTGTTAGACTTGCAACTAATGAAAAACTGTTTTTT. Amino acid sequence: CSVRLATNEKLFF.

The chain links TRBV24-1 to TRBJ2-7, with D possibly TRBD2 on 5 matching bases. This CDR3 has 13 amino acids. Germline V CDR1 and CDR2: KGHDR, SFDVKD. Trimming shortened V by 11 bases and J by 5 bases, and 18 bases separated the two germline ends. In nucleotides, the CDR3 is TGTGCCAACAGCAGCGGCCTGAGCGACGAGCAGTACTTC. As protein: CANSSGLSDEQYF.

V gene TRBV19 combines with J gene TRBJ2-7; TRBD2 matches at 7 bases. CDR1 LNHDA and CDR2 SQIVND come from the germline V gene (reference sequence). V gave up 6 bases and J gave up 4 bases; unmatched junction bases: 9. The CDR3 covers 14 residues. The chain's CDR3 is CASRQTRGGYEQYF. The CDR3 DNA reads as TGTGCCAGTAGGCAAACCCGCGGGGGTTACGAGCAGTACTTC.

This clonotype is a singleton in its sample. The rearrangement links TRBV7-6 to TRBJ2-7; 13 positions match TRBD2. The ends lost 1 base at V and 1 base at J; junction bases unmatched: 4. There are 17 residues in the CDR3. Germline-derived CDR1 and CDR2 are SGHVS and FNYEAQ. The CDR3 DNA sequence: TGTGCCAGCAGCTTAGAAGCGGGACTAGCGGGATCCTACGAGCAGTACTTC. Its protein is CASSLEAGLAGSYEQYF.

V is TRBV6-1 and J is TRBJ1-6; no firm D call. The CDR3 contains 12 residues. Germline values: CDR1 MNHNS, CDR2 SASEGT. V dropped 2 bases and J dropped 11 bases, with 7 bases sitting between them. This chain's CDR3 is CASSESGTPLHF. CDR3 nucleotide sequence: TGTGCCAGCAGTGAATCCGGGACACCCCTCCACTTT.

The chain joins TRBV20-1 to TRBJ2-7; 8 bases map to TRBD1. The CDR3 spans 15 residues. V trimming: 2 bases; J trimming: 1 base; junction bases outside the gene matches: 7. CDR1 and CDR2 (germline): DFQATT, SNEGSKA (reference sequence). CDR3 coding DNA: TGCAGTGCTAGAAGTCCAGGACAGGGATCCTACGAGCAGTACTTC. Its protein product is CSARSPGQGSYEQYF.

This clonotype was observed at least ten times. The gene calls are TRBV2 and TRBJ1-6, with D tentatively TRBD1 (6 bases). CDR1 is SNHLY, CDR2 FYNNEI, per germline. CDR3 length: 14 amino acids. The V end lost 6 bases, the J end lost 6 bases, and 12 bases lay between the germline ends. CDR3 sequence: CASRVTGLNSPLHF. The CDR3 DNA follows: TGTGCCAGCAGGGTGACAGGCCTTAATTCACCCCTCCACTTT.

The rearrangement links TRBV25-1 to TRBJ1-6, with 8 bases lining up with TRBD1. Trimming took 11 bases from V and 9 from J; bases not matched to a gene: 9. This CDR3 is 13 amino acids long. Germline values: CDR1 MGHDK, CDR2 SYGVNS. The CDR3 region has the DNA TGTGCCGGCCCCGGGACAGGAAGTTCACCCCTCCACTTT. Its protein product is CAGPGTGSSPLHF.

The chain joins TRBV9 to TRBJ1-6; 8 bases agree with TRBD1. Losses at the gene ends were 2 bases for V and 6 bases for J; bases not matched to a gene: 1. The CDR3 has 14 amino acids. Germline loops: CDR1 SGDLS, CDR2 YYNGEE. Here the CDR3 reads CASSVTGGNSPLHF. The CDR3, as DNA: TGTGCCAGCAGCGTTACAGGGGGTAATTCACCCCTCCACTTT. Full variable domain (rest looked up from reference TRBV9 and TRBJ1-6): DSGVTQTPKHLITATGQRVTLRCSPRSGDLSVYWYQQSLDQGLQFLIQYYNGEERAKGNILERFSAQQFPDLHSELNLSSLELGDSALYFCASSVTGGNSPLHFGNGTRLTVT.

Notes on this clonotype: The CDR3 does not close with the conserved phenylalanine or tryptophan, likely indicating a read error. The chain uses TRBV24-1 and TRBJ1-6; 7 bases are shared with TRBD1. Germline V lookup: CDR1 KGHDR, CDR2 SFDVKD. This CDR3 comprises 15 residues. In nucleotides, the CDR3 is TGTGCCAGCAGTTCGTGGGGACAGACGAATTCACCCCTCCACTGT. It specifies CASSSWGQTNSPLHC.

This clonotype was picked up a small number of times. The rearrangement uses TRBV6-6 and TRBJ1-2; 9 nucleotides line up with TRBD1. Germline CDR1 is MNHNY and CDR2 is SVGAGI (reference sequence). Trimming at V came to 2 bases and at J to 2 bases, leaving 3 bases not matched to a gene. CDR3 size: 15 residues. Written as DNA, the CDR3 is TGTGCCAGCAGTTACGTTACAGGGGGCAACTATGGCTACACCTTC. This gives the protein CASSYVTGGNYGYTF.

The sample holds many counts of this clonotype. CDR3 in DNA: TGTGCCAGCAGCCCCACCGGGACTAGCGGTAGACAAGAGACCCAGTACTTC. It encodes CASSPTGTSGRQETQYF. The chain uses TRBV7-9 and TRBJ2-5, with 11 bases that match TRBD2. The CDR3 is made up of 17 amino acids. V lost 5 bases and J lost 2; bases outside the gene matches: 10. Germline V CDR1 and CDR2: SEHNR, FQNEAQ (reference sequence).

The V and J genes are TRBV19 and TRBJ1-6; TRBD1 aligns across 9 bases. Germline CDR1 and CDR2: LNHDA and SQIVND (reference sequence). V lost 7 bases to trimming and J lost 10 bases; unmatched junction nucleotides: 5. CDR3 size: 13 residues. The CDR3 DNA reads TGTGCCAGTAAAGAGACAGGGGGATCACCCCTCCACTTT. This translates into CASKETGGSPLHF.

Remarks on this clonotype: A much larger clone lies a single base off, so this may be a read error. This chain joins TRBV11-1 and TRBJ2-5; D might be TRBD1 or TRBD2, each matching 5 bases. There are 15 residues in the CDR3. Germline CDR1 reads SGHAT; CDR2 reads FQDESV (reference sequence). The CDR3 protein is CASSSRDQAGETRYF. CDR3 in DNA: TGTGCCAGCAGCTCCCGGGACCAGGCAGGAGAGACCCGGTACTTC.

This chain connects TRBV5-4 to TRBJ2-5; weak D call: TRBD2 (6 bases). Germline V gene sequence: CDR1 SGHNT, CDR2 YYREEE (reference sequence). Trimming left V 4 bases short and J 5 bases short, with 18 bases between. The CDR3 extends over 15 amino acids. The CDR3 protein is CASSPDPAGRETQYF. The CDR3 coding sequence is TGTGCCAGCAGCCCCGACCCGGCGGGGCGGGAGACCCAGTACTTC.

The chain combines TRBV2 with TRBJ1-5; D is possibly TRBD1 (6 bases). CDR1 and CDR2 (germline): SNHLY, FYNNEI. The CDR3 consists of 13 residues. The germline V and J ends were trimmed by 5 bases and 8 bases, with 13 bases remaining between them. Here the CDR3 reads CASSLQGLKPQHF. The CDR3 DNA reads as TGTGCCAGCAGTTTACAGGGCCTGAAGCCCCAGCATTTT. Looking up the rest from reference TRBV2 and TRBJ1-5 gives the full variable domain: EPEVTQTPSHQVTQMGQEVILRCVPISNHLYFYWYRQILGQKVEFLVSFYNNEISEKSEIFDDQFSVERPDGSNFTLKIRSTKLEDSAMYFCASSLQGLKPQHFGDGTRLSIL.

A note on this clonotype: A much bigger clone sits one base away, suggesting this may be a read error. The CDR3 sequence: CASSVEGENSSLHF. CDR3 sequence (DNA): TGTGCCAGCAGTGTCGAAGGAGAAAATTCATCCCTCCACTTT. The chain joins TRBV2 to TRBJ1-6; D is undetermined. The CDR3 has 14 amino acids. Germline V gene data show CDR1 as SNHLY and CDR2 as FYNNEI.

V is TRBV7-9 and J is TRBJ1-1; 7 nucleotides match TRBD1. The junction had 10 bases not matched to a gene; V was cut back by 6 bases and J by 6 bases. In germline, CDR1 is SEHNR, CDR2 FQNEAQ (reference sequence). The CDR3 length is 14 residues. CDR3 protein: CASSYSGGAAEAFF. The CDR3 bases are TGTGCCAGCAGTTACTCAGGGGGGGCGGCTGAAGCTTTCTTT. Full variable domain (remainder filled in from reference TRBV7-9 and TRBJ1-1): DTGVSQNPRHKITKRGQNVTFRCDPISEHNRLYWYRQTLGQGPEFLTYFQNEAQLEKSRLLSDRFSAERPKGSFSTLEIQRTEQGDSAMYLCASSYSGGAAEAFFGQGTRLTVV.